The 29 T cell receptor beta chains reported below all come from one sample, sequenced in a study of blood T cell repertoires in COVID-19. The assay was immunoSEQ multiplex PCR, and TCRdb's table has in-frame clones only and misses some. The table shows over 200,000 clones, with around 84% occurring only once. Sequenced sample: PBMCs or T cells enriched from blood (not recorded which). The receptors shown here come from a young man who had recovered from COVID-19.

This clone has a single count. The gene calls are TRBV14 and TRBJ1-2; D unclear. Germline CDR1 reads SGHDN; CDR2 reads FVKESK. V was cut by 4 bases and J by 3 bases, with 12 bases left in between. This CDR3 is built from 14 residues. DNA for the CDR3: TGTGCCAGCAGCCCTTCCTGGGGAGACTATGGCTACACCTTC. It yields the protein CASSPSWGDYGYTF. The complete variable domain, with remaining parts taken from reference TRBV14 and TRBJ1-2, reads EAGVTQFPSHSVIEKGQTVTLRCDPISGHDNLYWYRRVMGKEIKFLLHFVKESKQDESGMPNNRFLAERTGGTYSTLKVQPAELEDSGVYFCASSPSWGDYGYTFGSGTRLTVV.

The chain couples TRBV5-4 to TRBJ1-1; unclear D gene. The V gene lost 4 bases and the J gene lost 1 base, with 8 bases spanning the gap. Germline values: CDR1 SGHNT, CDR2 YYREEE (reference sequence). This CDR3 region has 13 residues. CDR3 loop: CASSLSENTEAFF. CDR3 nucleotide sequence: TGTGCCAGCAGCCTCTCAGAGAACACTGAAGCTTTCTTT. Full variable domain (outside the CDR3, taken from reference TRBV5-4 and TRBJ1-1): ETGVTQSPTHLIKTRGQQVTLRCSSQSGHNTVSWYQQALGQGPQFIFQYYREEENGRGNFPPRFSGLQFPNYSSELNVNALELDDSALYLCASSLSENTEAFFGQGTRLTVV.

This chain uses TRBV6-5 with TRBJ1-5; 8 nucleotides match TRBD1. V shed 5 bases, J shed 2 bases, and the junction held 5 bases outside the gene matches. The germline V gene encodes CDR1 MNHEY and CDR2 SVGAGI. The CDR3 consists of 15 residues. The CDR3 bases are TGTGCCAGCAGTCAGGACAGGGCCGGCAATCAGCCCCAGCATTTT. Translated: CASSQDRAGNQPQHF.

The rearrangement joins TRBV29-1 to TRBJ2-3; D is ambiguous. This CDR3 contains 12 residues. The V gene's germline CDR1 is SQVTM and CDR2 ANQGSEA. V lost 6 bases to trimming and J lost 0 bases, with 7 bases between them. CDR3 sequence reads: CSVVASTDTQYF. The CDR3 nucleotides are TGCAGCGTCGTGGCTAGCACAGATACGCAGTATTTT.

The chain combines TRBV15 with TRBJ2-1; TRBD2 matches at 8 bases. The CDR3 has 15 residues. Germline lookup yields CDR1 LNHNV and CDR2 YYDKDF (reference sequence). The V and J ends lost 3 bases and 3 bases, in that order; junction bases with no gene match: 4. The CDR3 coding sequence is TGTGCCACCAGCAGGGAACTAGCGGACTACAATGAGCAGTTCTTC. It encodes CATSRELADYNEQFF.

The table lists this clone with a count of one. The chain employs TRBV10-1 and TRBJ2-1; 10 bases agree with TRBD2. Germline CDR1 WNHNN, CDR2 SYGVQD (reference sequence). CDR3 size: 16 residues. Trimming cost V 4 bases and J 0 bases; bases outside gene matches: 3. The CDR3 sequence is CASSASSGSSYNEQFF. Written as DNA, the CDR3 is TGCGCCAGCAGTGCTTCTAGCGGGAGCTCCTACAATGAGCAGTTCTTC.

The chain uses TRBV10-2 and TRBJ1-1; D may be TRBD1 (6 bases). The V end lost 8 bases, the J end lost 1 base, and 14 bases lay between the germline ends. Germline assignment: CDR1 WSHSY and CDR2 SAAADI. This CDR3 region has 14 residues. The CDR3 sequence: CASGGAASNTEAFF. CDR3 DNA sequence: TGCGCCAGCGGGGGGGCAGCCTCGAACACTGAAGCTTTCTTT.

The rearrangement uses TRBV5-1 and TRBJ1-2; the match to TRBD1 covers 7 bases. CDR1 SGHRS and CDR2 YFSETQ come from the germline V gene. The CDR3 sequence is 17 residues long. Trimming at V came to 4 bases and at J to 2 bases, leaving 14 bases not matched to a gene. CDR3 in DNA: TGCGCCAGCAGCACGGGACAGCCTAAATTCTTAAACTATGGCTACACCTTC. It codes for CASSTGQPKFLNYGYTF.

The V gene is TRBV11-2, the J gene TRBJ1-2, with D perhaps TRBD1 (5 bases). The CDR3 is 12 residues long. CDR1 is SGHAT, CDR2 FQNNGV, per germline. V lost 6 bases and J 5 bases, leaving 10 bases between the germline ends. The CDR3 DNA reads as TGTGCCAGCAGTGGAGGGGAGTATGGCTACACCTTC. Protein product: CASSGGEYGYTF. The variable domain in full, with the rest retrieved from reference TRBV11-2 and TRBJ1-2, is EAGVAQSPRYKIIEKRQSVAFWCNPISGHATLYWYQQILGQGPKLLIQFQNNGVVDDSQLPKDRFSAERLKGVDSTLKIQPAKLEDSAVYLCASSGGEYGYTFGSGTRLTVV.

The chain joins TRBV6-1 to TRBJ2-2, with a tentative D call TRBD1 (6 bases). V dropped 3 bases and J dropped 6 bases, with 23 bases sitting between them. This CDR3 has 18 amino acids. Per germline, CDR1 MNHNS and CDR2 SASEGT. The DNA of the CDR3 is TGTGCCAGCAGTGATCGGGTTCGGACAGTAAAAAAAGCCGGGGAGCTGTTTTTT. Protein sequence: CASSDRVRTVKKAGELFF.

The rearrangement links TRBV19 to TRBJ2-7, with 8 bases lining up with TRBD2. CDR1 is LNHDA and CDR2 is SQIVND in the germline V gene (reference sequence). After removal of 2 bases from V and 6 bases from J, the junction contained 6 bases not matched to a gene. CDR3 length: 14 residues. CDR3 sequence (DNA): TGTGCCAGTAGTATATTCGGGAGGGATGCCGAGCAGTACTTC. It is translated as CASSIFGRDAEQYF.

This rearrangement joins TRBV25-1 to TRBJ1-1; tentatively, D is TRBD1 (5 bases). The CDR3 length is 12 residues. V lost 7 bases, J lost 10 bases, and 16 bases lay in between. The germline CDR1 and CDR2 sequences are MGHDK and SYGVNS. CDR3: CASTSYPGRAFF. CDR3 DNA: TGTGCCAGCACATCCTACCCAGGGCGAGCTTTCTTT.

The chain recombines TRBV28 with TRBJ2-1; 9 nucleotides agree with TRBD2. Trimming took 6 bases from V and 0 from J; bases not matched to a gene: 6. Germline V lookup: CDR1 MDHEN, CDR2 SYDVKM. This CDR3 is built from 16 residues. CDR3 region: CASRIFSGSSYNEQFF. In nucleotides, the CDR3 is TGTGCCAGCAGGATCTTTAGCGGGAGCTCCTACAATGAGCAGTTCTTC.

The V call is TRBV10-2, the J call TRBJ1-4; 7 bases agree with TRBD1. This CDR3 contains 15 residues. The J segment lost 2 bases and the V segment lost 2 bases, leaving 2 bases of the junction unmatched. Germline V gives CDR1 WSHSY, CDR2 SAAADI. The CDR3 sequence: CASSEIQGTNEKLFF. CDR3 DNA: TGCGCCAGCAGTGAGATACAGGGGACTAATGAAAAACTGTTTTTT.

The V and J genes are TRBV4-2 and TRBJ2-7; 11 nucleotides agree with TRBD2. Losses at the gene ends were 0 bases for V and 3 bases for J; bases not matched to a gene: 1. The germline V gene has CDR1 LGHNA and CDR2 YNFKEQ. The CDR3 is 15 amino acids. The CDR3 loop reads CASSQDGTSGYEQYF. Here the CDR3 DNA reads TGTGCCAGCAGCCAAGATGGGACTAGCGGCTACGAGCAGTACTTC.

The V and J genes are TRBV11-2 and TRBJ1-3, with 8 bases matching TRBD1. The trim removed 5 bases at V and 6 bases at J, leaving 12 bases unmatched. CDR3 length: 16 residues. Germline CDR1 SGHAT, CDR2 FQNNGV. CDR3 sequence: CASSPNAGTGKNTIYF. In DNA, the CDR3 is TGTGCCAGCAGCCCGAATGCCGGGACAGGCAAAAACACCATATATTTT.

J is TRBJ2-1 and V is TRBV7-9; 10 bases are shared with TRBD1. Per the germline V gene, CDR1 is SEHNR and CDR2 is FQNEAQ (reference sequence). The CDR3 consists of 15 residues. V dropped 4 bases and J dropped 0; count of bases not matched to a gene: 0. As DNA, the CDR3 is TGTGCCAGCAGCTGGGACAGGGGCTCCTACAATGAGCAGTTCTTC. It is translated as CASSWDRGSYNEQFF.

The V call is TRBV7-9, the J call TRBJ1-1, with 7 bases fitting TRBD1. The length of the CDR3 is 14 residues. Trimming removed 6 bases from V and 3 bases from J; junction bases left unmatched: 7. Germline assignment: CDR1 SEHNR and CDR2 FQNEAQ (reference sequence). In nucleotides, the CDR3 is TGTGCCAGCAGGGGACAGCCTCTATACACTGAAGCTTTCTTT. Amino acids: CASRGQPLYTEAFF.

The chain has TRBV7-9 and TRBJ2-3; D may be TRBD1 (5 bases). Trimming cost V 1 base and J 4 bases, with 9 bases left between them. The CDR3 length is 14 residues. Germline CDR1 SEHNR, CDR2 FQNEAQ (reference sequence). The CDR3 DNA follows: TGTGCCAGCAGCTTAGTGGCCAGGGCAGATACGCAGTATTTT. Its translation: CASSLVARADTQYF.

V is TRBV7-8 and J is TRBJ1-5, with 8 bases lining up with TRBD1. The junction had 4 bases not matched to a gene; V was cut back by 1 base and J by 8 bases. The length of the CDR3 is 14 residues. Germline-derived CDR1 and CDR2 are SGHVS and FQNEAQ. CDR3 DNA: TGTGCCAGCAGCTTAGGGACAGGGTTTAAGCCCCAGCATTTT. Protein: CASSLGTGFKPQHF.

The chain is built from TRBV19 and TRBJ1-2; D is unclear. Germline V gene lookup returns CDR1 LNHDA and CDR2 SQIVND (reference sequence). The germline V and J ends were trimmed by 0 bases and 5 bases, with 19 bases remaining between them. The CDR3 has 17 amino acids. CDR3 residues: CASSIESFSRLRYGYTF. In DNA form, the CDR3 reads TGTGCCAGTAGTATAGAATCCTTTTCCAGGCTCCGATATGGCTACACCTTC.

The J gene is TRBJ1-1, the V gene TRBV7-2, with D perhaps TRBD1 (6 bases). The CDR3 has 14 amino acids. The V gene lost 4 bases and the J gene lost 5 bases, with 14 bases spanning the gap. Germline V CDR1 and CDR2: SGHTA, FQGNSA. CDR3 nucleotide sequence: TGTGCCAGCAGCTCCCAGGGGACGGTAACTGAAGCTTTCTTT. Translation gives CASSSQGTVTEAFF. Variable domain in full (rest from reference TRBV7-2 and TRBJ1-1): GAGVSQSPSNKVTEKGKDVELRCDPISGHTALYWYRQSLGQGLEFLIYFQGNSAPDKSGLPSDRFSAERTGGSVSTLTIQRTQQEDSAVYLCASSSQGTVTEAFFGQGTRLTVV.

This clone was counted between two and nine times. CDR3 in amino acids: CASSVGDRGAGELFF. For the CDR3, the DNA is TGCGCCAGCAGCGTGGGGGACAGGGGGGCCGGGGAGCTGTTTTTT. The chain carries TRBV5-1 and TRBJ2-2; 11 nucleotides line up with TRBD1. This CDR3 region has 15 residues. Looked up from germline, CDR1 is SGHRS and CDR2 is YFSETQ. The V segment lost 4 bases and the J segment 6 bases; nucleotides outside the gene matches: 5. Full variable domain (outside the CDR3, taken from reference TRBV5-1 and TRBJ2-2): KAGVTQTPRYLIKTRGQQVTLSCSPISGHRSVSWYQQTPGQGLQFLFEYFSETQRNKGNFPGRFSGRQFSNSRSEMNVSTLELGDSALYLCASSVGDRGAGELFFGEGSRLTVL.

This clone was recorded once. The rearrangement uses TRBV2 and TRBJ1-1; TRBD1 aligns across 8 bases. CDR3 size: 15 residues. Germline V gene sequence: CDR1 SNHLY, CDR2 FYNNEI. V trimming: 5 bases; J trimming: 3 bases; junction bases outside the gene matches: 8. The CDR3 nucleotides read TGTGCCAGCAGTCGAGGTCAGGGGGCCTACACTGAAGCTTTCTTT. Translating gives CASSRGQGAYTEAFF.

This clone has a single count. The V call is TRBV5-1, the J call TRBJ2-4, with TRBD2 matching over 15 bases. V shed 3 bases, J shed 6 bases, and the junction held 1 base outside the gene matches. CDR3 size: 15 residues. Germline loops: CDR1 SGHRS, CDR2 YFSETQ. CDR3 nucleotide sequence: TGCGCCAGCAGCTGGACTAGCGGGAGGGGAAACATTCAGTACTTC. It encodes CASSWTSGRGNIQYF.

The chain joins TRBV19 to TRBJ1-2, with 9 bases lining up with TRBD1. The CDR3 contains 18 residues. V lost 3 bases, J lost 8 bases, and 19 bases stayed unmatched. Germline loops: CDR1 LNHDA, CDR2 SQIVND (reference sequence). CDR3 loop: CASSMSPPGGQGKAGYTF. In DNA form, the CDR3 reads TGTGCCAGTAGTATGAGCCCACCGGGGGGACAGGGAAAGGCCGGCTACACCTTC. Based on the CDR3 plus reference TRBV19 and TRBJ1-2, the full variable domain is DGGITQSPKYLFRKEGQNVTLSCEQNLNHDAMYWYRQDPGQGLRLIYYSQIVNDFQKGDIAEGYSVSREKKESFPLTVTSAQKNPTAFYLCASSMSPPGGQGKAGYTFGSGTRLTVV.

This chain uses TRBV27 with TRBJ2-1, with 10 nucleotides matching TRBD2. The junction had 6 bases not matched to a gene; V was cut back by 3 bases and J by 4 bases. The germline V gene encodes CDR1 MNHEY and CDR2 SMNVEV (reference sequence). This CDR3 region has 16 residues. This CDR3 reads CASSLSPSGSYNEQFF. In DNA, the CDR3 is TGTGCCAGCAGTTTGTCACCTAGCGGGAGTTACAATGAGCAGTTCTTC.

V is TRBV3-1 (or the pseudogene TRBV3-2) and J is TRBJ1-5, with D hard to call. V lost 2 bases to trimming and J lost 0 bases, with 5 bases between them. There are 14 residues in the CDR3. Germline CDR1 is LGHDT and CDR2 is YNNKEL (reference sequence). The CDR3 loop is CASSQSYSNQPQHF. In DNA form, the CDR3 reads TGTGCCAGCAGCCAATCCTATAGCAATCAGCCCCAGCATTTT.

The chain recombines TRBV7-6 with TRBJ1-4, with D possibly TRBD1 on 5 matching bases. CDR3 length: 15 residues. V lost 10 bases and J lost 6, with 21 bases in between. Germline-derived CDR1 and CDR2 are SGHVS and FNYEAQ. The CDR3 sequence is CATSIGGAFYEKLFF. The CDR3 nucleotides read TGTGCCACCTCCATCGGAGGGGCTTTTTATGAAAAACTGTTTTTT.